This note documents a single T cell receptor beta chain sequence. The sample belongs to a study of cytomegalovirus exposure and HLA in healthy donors. Germline V gene sequence: CDR1 MGHRA, CDR2 YSYEKL. CDR3 length: 16 amino acids. Unmatched junction bases numbered 10, after V lost 4 bases and J lost 7 bases. This PCR relied on a set of 60 Vbeta primers and 13 Jbeta primers. Produced via immunoSEQ multiplex PCR; TCRdb's table is partial and in-frame only. This sample has about 98,000 clones, with 80% to 85% found just once. The receptor was isolated from a man aged 35-49 years in good health and CMV-seronegative. V and J are TRBV4-1 and TRBJ1-2; 12 bases are shared with TRBD1. The sequenced material came from PBMCs. For the CDR3, the DNA is TGCGCCAGCAGCCCGAGCCCGGGACAGGGGGCGTTTGGCTACACCTTC. Translating gives CASSPSPGQGAFGYTF.